The clone carrying this T cell receptor beta chain was seen more than once but under ten times. Its antigen is still unknown. This sample is drawn from a study of cytomegalovirus exposure and HLA in healthy donors. Study findings and constraints: About 87% or about 30% of the time was how often most TCR beta V segments were productive, according to an earlier analysis. Testing in vitro showed a few CMV-associated chains specific for CMV antigens.

Primers included in the PCR were 60 Vbeta and 13 Jbeta primers. Profiling relied on immunoSEQ multiplex PCR, and the TCRdb table lists in-frame clones only, not all of them. The repertoire includes about 130,000 clones, 80% of them detected once, and 1% sits in the top ten. Input material: PBMCs. The receptor was derived from a man aged 40-49 years in good health and CMV-seronegative.

DNA for the CDR3: TGTGCCAGTAGTCCACAGGGCCAGGGCCCCCCGTTCTTC. It translates to CASSPQGQGPPFF. The V call is TRBV19, the J call TRBJ2-1; possibly TRBD1 for D (6 bases). V gave up 5 bases and J gave up 15 bases, with 20 bases separating them. Per germline, CDR1 LNHDA and CDR2 SQIVND (reference sequence). This CDR3 spans 13 amino acids.